Below, 26 T cell receptor beta chains from the same sample are listed, as sequenced in a study of blood T cells in healthy people across ages. Through a sample-barcoded 5' primer and a J-beta primer mix, a second PCR was run for roughly 6 to 12 cycles. TCRdb re-called the 5' RACE reads through MiXCR, storing one row per CDR3 protein. The data hold 1.5 million to 2 million distinct CDR3 sequences, with roughly 28% observed a single time. The sample comprised blood. The source of these receptors is a woman between 25 and 40 years old in good health.

This clonotype has more than one count but fewer than ten. The rearrangement joins TRBV24-1 to TRBJ2-1; possibly TRBD1 or TRBD2 for D (7 bases each). CDR3 size: 15 residues. Trimming stripped 8 bases from V and 1 base from J, with 14 bases between. Per the germline V gene, CDR1 is KGHDR and CDR2 is SFDVKD. The chain's CDR3 is CATIRGGLSYNEQFF. CDR3 in DNA: TGTGCCACCATCAGGGGGGGGTTATCCTACAATGAGCAGTTCTTC.

This clonotype was seen at least ten times. The chain recombines TRBV25-1 with TRBJ1-2; D not certain. V was trimmed by 5 bases and J by 4 bases, leaving 11 bases between them. The CDR3 is 13 residues long. Looked up from germline, CDR1 is MGHDK and CDR2 is SYGVNS. The CDR3 DNA follows: TGTGCCAGCAGTCCCGGGATGCCCTATGGCTACACCTTC. This sequence encodes CASSPGMPYGYTF.

The chain links TRBV12-3 or TRBV12-4 to TRBJ1-5; 7 bases are shared with TRBD1. V was clipped by 5 bases and J by 13 bases; unmatched bases: 8. The CDR3 is made up of 12 amino acids. CDR3: CASSMNRGSQHF. As DNA, the CDR3 is TGTGCCAGCAGTATGAACAGGGGCTCACAGCATTTT.

Many counts were recorded for this clonotype. J is TRBJ2-1 and V is TRBV24-1, with 9 bases that match TRBD1. J was trimmed by 4 bases and V by 3 bases; bases with no gene match: 6. The CDR3 covers 16 residues. CDR1 and CDR2 (germline): KGHDR, SFDVKD. The CDR3 DNA follows: TGTGCCACCAGTGATAGTGGGACAGGGTCATACAATGAGCAGTTCTTC. Translating it yields CATSDSGTGSYNEQFF.

This chain joins TRBV28 and TRBJ2-5; TRBD1 matches 8 bases. Germline V gene lookup returns CDR1 MDHEN and CDR2 SYDVKM. The CDR3 is 14 residues long. V gave up 6 bases and J gave up 4 bases; unmatched junction bases: 7. The CDR3: CASRPQGAGETQYF. The CDR3 nucleotides read TGTGCCAGCAGGCCTCAGGGGGCTGGAGAGACCCAGTACTTC.

V and J are TRBV20-1 and TRBJ2-7; no clear D. The CDR3 loop spans 15 amino acids. Germline V gene sequence: CDR1 DFQATT, CDR2 SNEGSKA (reference sequence). The V and J ends lost 5 bases and 4 bases respectively, with 21 bases between them. CDR3 nucleotide sequence: TGCAGTGCTCGTACGCCAGGCGGAATAAAATACGAGCAGTACTTC. Its translation: CSARTPGGIKYEQYF.

The V and J genes are TRBV11-2 and TRBJ1-1, with D maybe TRBD1 (5 bases). V was shortened by 2 bases and J by 4 bases, with 11 bases between the two germline ends. CDR1 SGHAT and CDR2 FQNNGV come from the germline V gene. This CDR3 has 14 residues. CDR3 nucleotide sequence: TGTGCCAGCAGCTTATTCCAGGGAGTCACTGAAGCTTTCTTT. The encoded protein is CASSLFQGVTEAFF.

This clonotype was observed a handful of times. The chain carries TRBV7-2 and TRBJ2-3, with 9 bases that match TRBD2. Germline V gives CDR1 SGHTA, CDR2 FQGNSA. J was trimmed by 4 bases and V by 5 bases; bases with no gene match: 10. The CDR3 loop spans 16 amino acids. The CDR3 DNA reads TGTGCCAGCAGCCCTCCTAGCGGGATGGGGTCAGATACGCAGTATTTT. This encodes CASSPPSGMGSDTQYF.

V gene TRBV9 combines with J gene TRBJ2-1, with D unclear. The CDR3 length is 15 residues. CDR1 and CDR2 (germline): SGDLS, YYNGEE. V was cut by 1 base and J by 4 bases, with 12 bases left in between. Here the CDR3 reads CASSVSSPSYNEQFF. DNA for the CDR3: TGTGCCAGCAGCGTATCCAGCCCGTCGTACAATGAGCAGTTCTTC.

Many counts were recorded for this clonotype. The chain recombines TRBV4-1 with TRBJ1-6, with D uncertain. This CDR3 comprises 14 residues. V was shortened by 2 bases and J by 5 bases, with 7 bases between the two germline ends. Germline V gives CDR1 MGHRA, CDR2 YSYEKL. The CDR3 spells CASSQPLNNSPLHF. In nucleotides, the CDR3 is TGCGCCAGCAGCCAACCCCTCAATAATTCACCCCTCCACTTT.

J is TRBJ1-1 and V is TRBV3-1; 7 nucleotides line up with TRBD1. CDR1 is LGHDT, CDR2 YNNKEL, per germline (reference sequence). The J segment lost 0 bases and the V segment lost 6 bases, leaving 7 bases of the junction unmatched. The CDR3 length is 15 residues. The DNA for the CDR3 is TGTGCCAGCAGTCGGGGGACAGTTATGAACACTGAAGCTTTCTTT. Translation: CASSRGTVMNTEAFF.

V gene TRBV10-3 combines with J gene TRBJ1-2; 9 positions match TRBD1. The germline CDR1 and CDR2 sequences are ENHRY and SYGVKD. The CDR3 runs to 14 residues. Trimming removed 6 bases from V and 5 bases from J; junction bases left unmatched: 7. The CDR3 DNA is TGTGCCATCAGGGGCGGACAGGGGATTTATGGCTACACCTTC. Translation gives CAIRGGQGIYGYTF.

The sample holds a few counts of this clonotype. V usage is TRBV28 and J usage is TRBJ1-6, with D maybe TRBD1 (6 bases). V was pared by 8 bases and J by 0 bases, with 17 bases between. Germline V gene sequence: CDR1 MDHEN, CDR2 SYDVKM. This CDR3 contains 17 residues. CDR3 loop: CASLGGAASSYNSPLHF. CDR3 bases: TGTGCCAGCCTCGGGGGGGCAGCGAGCTCCTATAATTCACCCCTCCACTTT. The variable domain in full, completed from reference TRBV28 and TRBJ1-6, reads DVKVTQSSRYLVKRTGEKVFLECVQDMDHENMFWYRQDPGLGLRLIYFSYDVKMKEKGDIPEGYSVSREKKERFSLILESASTNQTSMYLCASLGGAASSYNSPLHFGNGTRLTVT.

V is TRBV7-3 and J is TRBJ2-1, with a possible D match to TRBD1 (5 bases). V was pared by 0 bases and J by 4 bases, with 13 bases between. The CDR3 has 16 amino acids. The germline gives CDR1 SGHTA, CDR2 FQGTGA. The DNA of the CDR3 is TGTGCCAGCAGCTTAACTCGGACGACAGTGTACAATGAGCAGTTCTTC. Encoded protein: CASSLTRTTVYNEQFF.

The rearrangement links TRBV29-1 to TRBJ1-2; the match to TRBD1 covers 10 bases. CDR1 and CDR2 (germline): SQVTM, ANQGSEA. This CDR3 has 13 residues. V trimming: 7 bases; J trimming: 8 bases; junction bases outside the gene matches: 10. The CDR3 loop is CSGRTGGTRGYTF. The CDR3, as DNA: TGCAGCGGGAGGACAGGGGGTACGCGGGGCTACACCTTC.

A few counts support this clonotype. The chain uses TRBV3-1 and TRBJ2-1; 7 bases align to TRBD1. This CDR3 is 13 amino acids long. Germline V gene data show CDR1 as LGHDT and CDR2 as YNNKEL (reference sequence). The junction had 2 bases not matched to a gene; V was cut back by 4 bases and J by 5 bases. CDR3 in amino acids: CASSPTGHNEQFF. The CDR3 region has the DNA TGTGCCAGCAGCCCGACAGGGCACAATGAGCAGTTCTTC.

The V call is TRBV9, the J call TRBJ2-7; D may correspond to TRBD1 or TRBD2 (5 bases each). This CDR3 region has 16 residues. Trimming shortened V by 2 bases and J by 0 bases, and 15 bases separated the two germline ends. CDR1 is SGDLS, CDR2 YYNGEE, per germline. For the CDR3, the DNA is TGTGCCAGCAGCGTGGGAACGGGGCTCAGCTCCTACGAGCAGTACTTC. This gives the protein CASSVGTGLSSYEQYF.

This clonotype was detected ten times or more. V is TRBV4-1 and J is TRBJ2-5; 8 positions match TRBD2. Germline CDR1 MGHRA, CDR2 YSYEKL. CDR3 length equals 16 residues. Losses at the gene ends were 0 bases for V and 5 bases for J; bases not matched to a gene: 8. For the CDR3, the DNA is TGCGCCAGCAGCCAAGATAGAACGGGGGGGAGTGAGACCCAGTACTTC. The encoded protein is CASSQDRTGGSETQYF.

The table lists this clonotype with a few counts. The rearrangement uses TRBV19 and TRBJ1-2; TRBD1 matches 8 bases. CDR3 length: 11 amino acids. Looked up from germline, CDR1 is LNHDA and CDR2 is SQIVND (reference sequence). J lost 6 bases, V lost 10 bases, and 4 bases had no gene match. Here the CDR3 DNA reads TGTGCCACCCAGGGGGCTCATGGCTACACCTTC. The encoded protein is CATQGAHGYTF.

The rearrangement uses TRBV12-5 and TRBJ2-1; perhaps TRBD2 as D (6 bases). Per the germline V gene, CDR1 is LGHNT and CDR2 is FRNRAP. CDR3 size: 11 residues. The V end lost 4 bases, the J end lost 13 bases, and 11 bases lay between the germline ends. The CDR3 is CASGSGGTQFF. CDR3 DNA: TGTGCTAGTGGTTCTGGGGGGACCCAGTTCTTC.

This clonotype was detected ten times or more. The chain combines TRBV11-2 with TRBJ2-1, with no clear D. The V gene lost 5 bases and the J gene lost 7 bases, with 9 bases spanning the gap. The CDR3 loop spans 12 amino acids. Per germline, CDR1 SGHAT and CDR2 FQNNGV. CDR3 sequence: CASSAPNNEQFF. The CDR3 bases are TGTGCCAGCAGCGCTCCAAATAATGAGCAGTTCTTC.

The CDR3 sequence is CANTPVGDTQYF. CDR3 DNA sequence: TGTGCCAACACCCCCGTGGGAGATACGCAGTATTTT. V is TRBV5-5 and J is TRBJ2-3; D is unresolved. Germline V gene data show CDR1 as SGHKS and CDR2 as YYEKEE (reference sequence). This CDR3 contains 12 residues. The ends were cut back, 9 bases at V and 5 bases at J, with 13 bases in the middle.

Points on this clonotype: One junction end disagrees with the germline gene, perhaps due to a read error. The chain has TRBV5-1 and TRBJ2-6; either TRBD1 or TRBD2 may supply D (5 bases each). The V gene's germline CDR1 is SGHRS and CDR2 YFSETQ. The CDR3 contains 16 residues. The CDR3 DNA reads as TGCGCCAGCAGCGGTCCTGCGGGCTCTGGGGCCAACGTCCTGATTTTC. This translates into CASSGPAGSGANVLIF.

V is TRBV28 and J is TRBJ2-7, with TRBD2 matching 11 bases. Losses at the gene ends were 6 bases for V and 2 bases for J; bases not matched to a gene: 9. Germline CDR1 and CDR2: MDHEN and SYDVKM. The CDR3 consists of 16 residues. CDR3 DNA sequence: TGTGCCAGCAGCCGCACTAGCGGGAGCGACCCCTACGAGCAGTACTTC. Amino acid sequence: CASSRTSGSDPYEQYF.

This clonotype was detected a few times. The rearrangement links TRBV27 to TRBJ2-7; weak D call: TRBD1 (5 bases). This CDR3 region has 14 residues. V shed 5 bases and J shed 3 bases, with 14 bases lying between them. Per the germline V gene, CDR1 is MNHEY and CDR2 is SMNVEV (reference sequence). The CDR3 region is CASSATATDYEQYF. CDR3 coding DNA: TGTGCCAGCAGTGCTACAGCGACAGACTACGAGCAGTACTTC.

This chain joins TRBV20-1 and TRBJ1-2; a weak D match, TRBD1 (6 bases). Germline CDR1 is DFQATT and CDR2 is SNEGSKA (reference sequence). Trimming took 6 bases from V and 1 from J, leaving 18 bases between them. The CDR3 extends over 15 amino acids. CDR3 region: CSAATQGRNNYGYTF. CDR3 bases: TGCAGTGCCGCGACACAGGGACGTAATAACTATGGCTACACCTTC.